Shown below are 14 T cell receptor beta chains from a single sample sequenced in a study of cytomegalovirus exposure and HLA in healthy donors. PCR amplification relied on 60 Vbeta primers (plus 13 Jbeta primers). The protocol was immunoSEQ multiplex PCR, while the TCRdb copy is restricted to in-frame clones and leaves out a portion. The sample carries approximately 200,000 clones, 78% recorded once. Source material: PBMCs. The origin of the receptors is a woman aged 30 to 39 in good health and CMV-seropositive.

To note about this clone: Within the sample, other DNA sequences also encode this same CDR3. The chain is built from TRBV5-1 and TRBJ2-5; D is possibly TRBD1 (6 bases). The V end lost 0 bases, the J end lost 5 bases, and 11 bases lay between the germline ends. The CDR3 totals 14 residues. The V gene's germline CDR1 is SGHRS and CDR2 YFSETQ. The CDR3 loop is CASSLVGAGETQYF. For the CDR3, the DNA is TGCGCCAGCAGCTTGGTGGGGGCAGGGGAGACCCAGTACTTC.

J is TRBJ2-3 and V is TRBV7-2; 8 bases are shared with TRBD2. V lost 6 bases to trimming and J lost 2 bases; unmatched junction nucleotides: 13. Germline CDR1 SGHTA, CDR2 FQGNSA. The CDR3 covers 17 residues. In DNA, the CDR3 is TGTGCCAGCAGAACGAGTATGGGACTAGAAACCACAGATACGCAGTATTTT. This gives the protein CASRTSMGLETTDTQYF.

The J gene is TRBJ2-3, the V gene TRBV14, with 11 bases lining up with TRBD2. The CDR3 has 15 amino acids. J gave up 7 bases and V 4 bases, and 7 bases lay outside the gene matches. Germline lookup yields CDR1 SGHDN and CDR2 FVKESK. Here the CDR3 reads CASSPTSSGRNTQYF. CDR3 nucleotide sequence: TGTGCCAGCAGCCCCACCTCTAGCGGGAGGAATACGCAGTATTTT.

The CDR3 sequence is CASGGQGTEAFF. The CDR3 nucleotides are TGTGCCAGCGGGGGACAGGGCACTGAAGCTTTCTTT. The chain joins TRBV7-9 to TRBJ1-1; 9 nucleotides agree with TRBD1. Germline lookup yields CDR1 SEHNR and CDR2 FQNEAQ (reference sequence). The V gene end was trimmed by 8 bases and the J gene end by 4 bases; junction bases not matched to a gene: 2. The CDR3 sequence is 12 residues long.

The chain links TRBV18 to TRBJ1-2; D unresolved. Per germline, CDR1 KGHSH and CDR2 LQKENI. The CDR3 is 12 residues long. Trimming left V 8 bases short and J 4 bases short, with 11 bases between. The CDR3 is CASHTGGYGYTF. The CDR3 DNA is TGTGCCAGCCATACTGGTGGCTATGGCTACACCTTC.

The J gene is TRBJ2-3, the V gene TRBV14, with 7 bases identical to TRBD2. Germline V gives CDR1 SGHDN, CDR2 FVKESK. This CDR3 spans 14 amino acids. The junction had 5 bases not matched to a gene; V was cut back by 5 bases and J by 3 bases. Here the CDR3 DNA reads TGTGCCAGCAGCGTGGGGGGGAAGACAGATACGCAGTATTTT. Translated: CASSVGGKTDTQYF.

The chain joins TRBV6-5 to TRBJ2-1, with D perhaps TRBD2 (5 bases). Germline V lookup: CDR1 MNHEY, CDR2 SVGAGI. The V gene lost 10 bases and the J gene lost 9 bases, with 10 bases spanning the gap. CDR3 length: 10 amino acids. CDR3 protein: CATTRGEQFF. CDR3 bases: TGTGCCACTACCCGGGGTGAGCAGTTCTTC.

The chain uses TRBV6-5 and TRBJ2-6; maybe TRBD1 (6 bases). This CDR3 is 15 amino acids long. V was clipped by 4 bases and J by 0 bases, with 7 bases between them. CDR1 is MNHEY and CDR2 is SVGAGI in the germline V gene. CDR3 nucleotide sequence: TGTGCCAGCAGTTTGACAGGCTCTGGGGCCAACGTCCTGACTTTC. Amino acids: CASSLTGSGANVLTF.

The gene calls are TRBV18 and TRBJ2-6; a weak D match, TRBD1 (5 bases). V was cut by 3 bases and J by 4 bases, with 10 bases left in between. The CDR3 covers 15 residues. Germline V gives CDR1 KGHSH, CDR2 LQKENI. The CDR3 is CASSPQGTGANVLTF. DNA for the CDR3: TGTGCCAGCTCACCCCAGGGAACCGGGGCCAACGTCCTGACTTTC.

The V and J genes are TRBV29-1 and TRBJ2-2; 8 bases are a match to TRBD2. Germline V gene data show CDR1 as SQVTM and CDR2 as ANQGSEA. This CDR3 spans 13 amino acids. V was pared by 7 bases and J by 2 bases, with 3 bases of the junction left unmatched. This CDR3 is CSGGGPNTGELFF. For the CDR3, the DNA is TGCAGCGGCGGGGGGCCCAACACCGGGGAGCTGTTTTTT.

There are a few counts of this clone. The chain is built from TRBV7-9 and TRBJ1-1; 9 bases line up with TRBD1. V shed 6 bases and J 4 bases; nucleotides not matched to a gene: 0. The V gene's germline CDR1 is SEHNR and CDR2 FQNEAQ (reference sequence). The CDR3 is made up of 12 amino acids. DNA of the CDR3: TGTGCCAGCAGGACAGGGGGCACTGAAGCTTTCTTT. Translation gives CASRTGGTEAFF.

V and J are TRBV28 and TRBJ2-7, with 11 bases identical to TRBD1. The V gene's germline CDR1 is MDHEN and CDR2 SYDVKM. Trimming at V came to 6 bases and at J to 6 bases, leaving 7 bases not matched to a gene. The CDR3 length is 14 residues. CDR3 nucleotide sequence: TGTGCCAGCAGCCGATCCGGGACAGGGGGCGAGCAGTACTTC. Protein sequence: CASSRSGTGGEQYF.

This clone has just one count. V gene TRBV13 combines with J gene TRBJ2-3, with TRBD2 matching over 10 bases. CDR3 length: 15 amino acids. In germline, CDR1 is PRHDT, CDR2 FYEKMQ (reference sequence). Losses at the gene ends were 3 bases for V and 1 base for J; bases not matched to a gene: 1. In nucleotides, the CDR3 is TGTGCCAGCAGCTTCCTAGCGGGAGGCACAGATACGCAGTATTTT. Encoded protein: CASSFLAGGTDTQYF.

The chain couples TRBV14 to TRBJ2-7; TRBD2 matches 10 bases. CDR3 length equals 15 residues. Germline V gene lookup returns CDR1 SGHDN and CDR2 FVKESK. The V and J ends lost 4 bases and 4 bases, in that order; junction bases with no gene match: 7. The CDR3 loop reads CASSPFVAGGYEQYF. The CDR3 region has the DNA TGTGCCAGCAGCCCCTTTGTAGCGGGGGGATACGAGCAGTACTTC.